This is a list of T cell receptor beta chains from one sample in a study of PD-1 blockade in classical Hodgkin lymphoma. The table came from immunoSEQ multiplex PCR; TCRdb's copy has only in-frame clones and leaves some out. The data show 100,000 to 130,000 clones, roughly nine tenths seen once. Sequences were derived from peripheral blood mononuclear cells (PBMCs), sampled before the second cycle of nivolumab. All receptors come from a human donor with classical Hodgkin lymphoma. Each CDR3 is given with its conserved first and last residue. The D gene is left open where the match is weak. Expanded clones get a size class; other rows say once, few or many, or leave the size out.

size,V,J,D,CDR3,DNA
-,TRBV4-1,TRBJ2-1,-,CASSQGPGNYNEQFF,TGCGCCAGCAGCCAAGGTCCGGGAAACTACAATGAGCAGTTCTTC
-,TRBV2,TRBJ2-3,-,CASSDFTSSGTDTQYF,TGTGCCAGCAGTGACTTTACTAGTTCAGGCACAGATACGCAGTATTTT
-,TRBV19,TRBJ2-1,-,CASSIVWGYNEQFF,TGTGCCAGTAGTATAGTTTGGGGCTACAATGAGCAGTTCTTC
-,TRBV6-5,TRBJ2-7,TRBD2,CASSSLSGVYEQYF,TGTGCCAGCAGTTCGCTAAGCGGGGTGTACGAGCAGTACTTC
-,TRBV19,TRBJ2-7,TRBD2,CASSRGDGRYEQYF,TGTGCCAGTAGTCGGGGGGACGGAAGGTACGAGCAGTACTTC
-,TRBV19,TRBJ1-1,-,CASSLVRNTEAFF,TGTGCCAGTAGTTTGGTCAGAAACACTGAAGCTTTCTTT
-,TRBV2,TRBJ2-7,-,CASSEAGVGGENEQYF,TGTGCCAGCAGTGAAGCGGGTGTAGGGGGAGAGAACGAGCAGTACTTC
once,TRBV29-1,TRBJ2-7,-,CSFSANSYEQYF,TGCAGCTTTAGCGCAAACTCCTACGAGCAGTACTTC
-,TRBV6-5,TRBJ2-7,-,CASRHSGRAYEQYF,TGTGCCAGCAGACATAGCGGACGGGCCTACGAGCAGTACTTC
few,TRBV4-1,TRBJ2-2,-,CASGPYLFGLGFTGELFF,TGCGCCAGCGGACCTTACCTCTTTGGATTAGGGTTCACCGGGGAGCTGTTTTTT
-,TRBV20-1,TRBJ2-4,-,CSAPNLAIQYF,TGCAGTGCACCTAACCTAGCCATTCAGTACTTC
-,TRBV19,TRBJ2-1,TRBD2,CASSIGAGGDEQFF,TGTGCCAGTAGTATTGGGGCGGGAGGGGATGAGCAGTTCTTC
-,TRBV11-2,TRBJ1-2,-,CASSLAGRRNYGYTF,TGTGCCAGCAGCTTAGCTGGACGGCGAAACTATGGCTACACCTTC